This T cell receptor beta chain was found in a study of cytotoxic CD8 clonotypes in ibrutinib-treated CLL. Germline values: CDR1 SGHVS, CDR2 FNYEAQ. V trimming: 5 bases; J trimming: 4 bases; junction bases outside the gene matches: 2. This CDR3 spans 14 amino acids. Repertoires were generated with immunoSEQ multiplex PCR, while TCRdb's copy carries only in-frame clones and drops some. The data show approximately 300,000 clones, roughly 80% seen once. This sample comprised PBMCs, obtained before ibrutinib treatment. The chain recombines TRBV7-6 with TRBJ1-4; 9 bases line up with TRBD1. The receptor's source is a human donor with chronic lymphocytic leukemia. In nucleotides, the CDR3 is TGTGCCAGCAGCAGGACAGGGGTTAATGAAAAACTGTTTTTT. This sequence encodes CASSRTGVNEKLFF.